This T cell receptor (beta chain) was captured in a study of spatial heterogeneity in lung cancer. Study findings and constraints: Blood showed ubiquitous tumor TCRs more often at resection than at routine follow-up.

This sample's time point: blood at routine non-recurrence follow-up after resection. Material for sequencing was whole RNA from tumor, nontumor lung or frozen PBMC, left unsorted. In its sample, this clonotype was seen many times. As yet, its antigen is unknown. The CDR3 covers 15 residues. Germline V CDR1 and CDR2: LNHNV, YYDKDF (reference sequence). V dropped 0 bases and J dropped 5 bases, with 12 bases sitting between them. Every cDNA TCR molecule received its own unique molecular identifier. TCRdb passed the 5' RACE reads through MiXCR, listing each CDR3 protein once. The table shows tens of thousands of distinct CDR3 sequences, with around 8.9% occurring only once.

The source was PBMCs, collected at follow-up. This receptor was identified in a female donor with early-stage non-small cell lung cancer. The rearrangement uses TRBV15 and TRBJ2-3; possibly TRBD1 or TRBD2 for D (6 bases each). Here the CDR3 DNA reads TGTGCCACCAGCAGAGATTACGGGGGCGTAGATACGCAGTATTTT. Protein product: CATSRDYGGVDTQYF.